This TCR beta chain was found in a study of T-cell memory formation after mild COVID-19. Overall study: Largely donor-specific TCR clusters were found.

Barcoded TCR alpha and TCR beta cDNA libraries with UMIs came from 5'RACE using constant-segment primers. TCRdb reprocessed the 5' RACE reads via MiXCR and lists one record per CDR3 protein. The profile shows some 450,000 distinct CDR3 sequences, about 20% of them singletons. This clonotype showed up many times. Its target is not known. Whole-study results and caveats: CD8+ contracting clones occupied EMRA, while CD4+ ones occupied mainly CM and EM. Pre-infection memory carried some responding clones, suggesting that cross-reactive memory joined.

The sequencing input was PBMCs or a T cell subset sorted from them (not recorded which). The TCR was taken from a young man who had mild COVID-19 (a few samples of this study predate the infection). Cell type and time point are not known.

Here the CDR3 DNA reads TGTGCCAGCAGCTTAGAAAACAGGGAAGCTTTCTTT. Translated: CASSLENREAFF. The chain has TRBV7-9 and TRBJ1-1; a possible D gene is TRBD1 (5 bases). The CDR3 has 12 amino acids. The germline CDR1 and CDR2 sequences are SEHNR and FQNEAQ (reference sequence). V was clipped by 1 base and J by 8 bases, with 8 bases between them.